Each of the 17 T cell receptor beta chains below was sequenced from the same sample in a study of blood T cell repertoires in COVID-19. Here immunoSEQ multiplex PCR was the method, and the copy in TCRdb shows in-frame clones only, minus some. The sample holds 150,000 to 250,000 clones, roughly 77% seen once. The source material was peripheral blood. The receptors originated from a woman aged 40 to 50 with COVID-19, enrolled during active disease.

This clone was found a few times. The sample has other DNA sequences that encode this CDR3 too. This CDR3 is CASSLQQGQPQHF. The DNA for the CDR3 is TGTGCCAGCAGTCTACAACAGGGTCAGCCCCAGCATTTT. The chain carries TRBV6-5 and TRBJ1-5, with D perhaps matching TRBD1 (6 bases). V lost 5 bases and J 6 bases, leaving 11 bases between the germline ends. Germline V gives CDR1 MNHEY, CDR2 SVGAGI. This CDR3 region has 13 residues.

This chain links TRBV18 with TRBJ1-2, with TRBD1 as a possible D gene (6 bases). The germline CDR1 and CDR2 sequences are KGHSH and LQKENI. The CDR3 loop spans 14 amino acids. The germline V and J ends were trimmed by 3 bases and 3 bases, with 11 bases remaining between them. The CDR3 DNA is TGTGCCAGCTCACCTTCCTCAGGGGACTATGGCTACACCTTC. It encodes CASSPSSGDYGYTF.

The chain couples TRBV6-5 to TRBJ2-1, with D tentatively TRBD1 (5 bases). The CDR3 has 15 residues. Trimming left V 5 bases short and J 6 bases short, with 17 bases between. Looked up from germline, CDR1 is MNHEY and CDR2 is SVGAGI. In DNA form, the CDR3 reads TGTGCCAGCAGTCGTACTTCCACAAGGGGCAATGAGCAGTTCTTC. This sequence encodes CASSRTSTRGNEQFF.

V usage is TRBV5-1 and J usage is TRBJ2-7; possibly TRBD1 for D (5 bases). Looked up from germline, CDR1 is SGHRS and CDR2 is YFSETQ. There are 13 residues in the CDR3. V lost 1 base to trimming and J lost 5 bases, with 10 bases between them. CDR3 sequence (DNA): TGCGCCAGCAGCTTGCTACAGGCGGACGAGCAGTACTTC. Translated, it gives CASSLLQADEQYF.

V gene TRBV12-5 combines with J gene TRBJ1-6; 7 bases map to TRBD1. In germline, CDR1 is LGHNT, CDR2 FRNRAP. Trimming cost V 1 base and J 7 bases; bases outside gene matches: 10. The CDR3 has 17 residues. For the CDR3, the DNA is TGTGCTAGTGGTTTGGACCTGACAGGGAAGGGCAATTCACCCCTCCACTTT. Translation: CASGLDLTGKGNSPLHF.

This rearrangement joins TRBV4-1 to TRBJ2-3, with 12 positions matching TRBD2. Germline V CDR1 and CDR2: MGHRA, YSYEKL. The CDR3 length is 18 residues. V trimming: 0 bases; J trimming: 9 bases; junction bases outside the gene matches: 13. CDR3 loop: CASSQDTSLAGGRNTQYF. The DNA of the CDR3 is TGCGCCAGCAGCCAAGATACTTCCCTAGCGGGGGGGCGAAACACGCAGTATTTT.

The gene calls are TRBV5-1 and TRBJ2-3; D is undetermined. Germline V gives CDR1 SGHRS, CDR2 YFSETQ. There are 16 residues in the CDR3. The V end lost 0 bases, the J end lost 3 bases, and 14 bases lay between the germline ends. The CDR3 region has the DNA TGCGCCAGCAGCTTGGTGGGCAGAAGTGGGACAGATACGCAGTATTTT. Protein: CASSLVGRSGTDTQYF.

This clone was observed a few times. V and J are TRBV6-5 and TRBJ2-7; TRBD1 aligns across 8 bases. There are 14 residues in the CDR3. Germline loops: CDR1 MNHEY, CDR2 SVGAGI. V was clipped by 6 bases and J by 5 bases; unmatched bases: 9. CDR3 nucleotides: TGTGCCAGCAGCGCATACTACAGGGGGGACGAGCAGTACTTC. Protein product: CASSAYYRGDEQYF.

The genes are TRBV5-6 and TRBJ2-5; 9 nucleotides match TRBD1. Per germline, CDR1 SGHDT and CDR2 YYEEEE. With V trimmed by 3 bases and J by 5 bases, 2 bases remained unmatched. CDR3 length equals 13 residues. In nucleotides, the CDR3 is TGTGCCAGCAGCTCCGGGACAGGGGAGACCCAGTACTTC. Protein sequence: CASSSGTGETQYF. The whole variable domain, filled in from reference TRBV5-6 and TRBJ2-5, reads DAGVTQSPTHLIKTRGQQVTLRCSPKSGHDTVSWYQQALGQGPQFIFQYYEEEERQRGNFPDRFSGHQFPNYSSELNVNALLLGDSALYLCASSSGTGETQYFGPGTRLLVL.

CDR3 in DNA: TGTGCCAGCAGCTTACAAGGCGGGGGGTTAGGGGCCAACGTCCTGACTTTC. Protein: CASSLQGGGLGANVLTF. The V call is TRBV5-4, the J call TRBJ2-6, with 8 bases lining up with TRBD2. The CDR3 is 17 residues long. Trimming at V came to 2 bases and at J to 4 bases, leaving 8 bases not matched to a gene. CDR1 SGHNT and CDR2 YYREEE come from the germline V gene (reference sequence).

The chain links TRBV27 to TRBJ2-7, with TRBD1 as a possible D gene (5 bases). CDR3 length equals 16 residues. Per germline, CDR1 MNHEY and CDR2 SMNVEV (reference sequence). With 0 bases removed from V and 3 bases from J, the gap between germline ends came to 15 bases. The CDR3 loop is CASSLSGRVSFYEQYF. CDR3 sequence (DNA): TGTGCCAGCAGTTTATCTGGCAGGGTGAGTTTCTACGAGCAGTACTTC.

This clone was picked up a small number of times. This chain links TRBV7-2 with TRBJ2-1; TRBD2 matches 11 bases. CDR1 and CDR2 (germline): SGHTA, FQGNSA. V was pared by 6 bases and J by 3 bases, with 4 bases of the junction left unmatched. The CDR3 is made up of 15 amino acids. The CDR3 nucleotides read TGTGCCAGCAGACCTAGCGGGGGGAACTACAATGAGCAGTTCTTC. It translates to CASRPSGGNYNEQFF.

This chain joins TRBV14 and TRBJ1-2; 7 nucleotides line up with TRBD1. This CDR3 has 15 residues. V lost 4 bases to trimming and J lost 5 bases; unmatched junction nucleotides: 10. The germline V gene encodes CDR1 SGHDN and CDR2 FVKESK. In nucleotides, the CDR3 is TGTGCCAGCAGCCCCATCGGCGGCAGGGGGTATGGCTACACCTTC. Its translation: CASSPIGGRGYGYTF.

The rearrangement links TRBV19 to TRBJ2-7; D is unresolved. Germline loops: CDR1 LNHDA, CDR2 SQIVND (reference sequence). There are 13 residues in the CDR3. The V and J ends lost 5 bases and 0 bases respectively, with 8 bases between them. The CDR3 sequence is CASSPSRSYEQYF. The CDR3 region has the DNA TGTGCCAGTAGTCCGTCCCGCTCCTACGAGCAGTACTTC.

This clone occurred once. The J gene is TRBJ1-1, the V gene TRBV4-1; a possible D gene is TRBD1 (5 bases). The V gene's germline CDR1 is MGHRA and CDR2 YSYEKL. Trimming left V 7 bases short and J 5 bases short, with 17 bases between. The CDR3 covers 14 residues. The CDR3 here is CASTPTGRGTEAFF. CDR3 DNA sequence: TGCGCCAGCACTCCGACCGGGAGGGGAACTGAAGCTTTCTTT.

The rearrangement links TRBV7-3 to TRBJ1-3; D is possibly TRBD1 (6 bases). Germline V gene lookup returns CDR1 SGHTA and CDR2 FQGTGA. V was cut by 6 bases and J by 0 bases, with 12 bases left in between. The CDR3 extends over 15 amino acids. The CDR3 DNA sequence: TGTGCCAGCAGTCCGGGACACCGCTCTGGAAACACCATATATTTT. Translating gives CASSPGHRSGNTIYF.

With regard to this clone: A junction end diverges from the germline sequence, so it may reflect a read error. This chain joins TRBV12-3 or TRBV12-4 and TRBJ1-1, with 8 bases aligning to TRBD1. The length of the CDR3 is 12 residues. CDR3 sequence (DNA): TGTGCCAGCAGTTACAGGGGGGAGGACCATCCTTTT. Its translation is CASSYRGEDHPF.